The 20 T cell receptor beta chains reported below all come from one sample, sequenced in a study of spatial heterogeneity in lung cancer. Time point in this sample: sample taken at primary tumor resection. Unsorted whole RNA of tumor, nontumor lung or frozen PBMC was sequenced. TCRdb reanalysed the 5' RACE reads using MiXCR and keeps one entry per CDR3 protein. The sample yields tens of thousands of distinct CDR3 sequences, around 8.6% seen once. The sequenced sample was PBMCs, obtained at surgery. These receptors were taken from a male donor with early-stage non-small cell lung cancer.

This clonotype was counted between two and nine times. Written as DNA, the CDR3 is TGTGCCAGCTCACCACGGGTGGGTACGGGAGTGGAGACCCAGTACTTC. Protein product: CASSPRVGTGVETQYF. This rearrangement joins TRBV18 to TRBJ2-5, with TRBD2 as a possible D gene (6 bases). The germline CDR1 and CDR2 sequences are KGHSH and LQKENI. The ends were cut back, 1 base at V and 5 bases at J, with 17 bases in the middle. This CDR3 is built from 16 residues. Combining the CDR3 with reference TRBV18 and TRBJ2-5 gives the whole variable domain NAGVMQNPRHLVRRRGQEARLRCSPMKGHSHVYWYRQLPEEGLKFMVYLQKENIIDESGMPKERFSAEFPKEGPSILRIQQVVRGDSAAYFCASSPRVGTGVETQYFGPGTRLLVL.

Ten or more counts support this clonotype. V is TRBV19 and J is TRBJ2-1; D not resolved. Germline CDR1 and CDR2: LNHDA and SQIVND (reference sequence). V dropped 0 bases and J dropped 10 bases, with 7 bases sitting between them. The CDR3 spans 12 residues. Here the CDR3 DNA reads TGTGCCAGTAGTATAGATAGAGCGGAGCAGTTCTTC. Translating gives CASSIDRAEQFF.

V and J are TRBV9 and TRBJ2-1; 7 bases fit TRBD1. The junction had 3 bases not matched to a gene; V was cut back by 2 bases and J by 7 bases. CDR3 size: 13 residues. Germline CDR1 SGDLS, CDR2 YYNGEE. CDR3 amino acids: CASSVRQGNEQFF. The CDR3 nucleotides are TGTGCCAGCAGCGTCCGACAGGGAAATGAGCAGTTCTTC.

This clonotype was picked up a small number of times. The V and J genes are TRBV7-2 and TRBJ1-2; TRBD1 matches 8 bases. V lost 5 bases to trimming and J lost 4 bases; unmatched junction nucleotides: 3. Germline CDR1 and CDR2: SGHTA and FQGNSA. This CDR3 spans 13 amino acids. The CDR3 loop reads CASSTDRGYGYTF. The CDR3 DNA reads as TGTGCCAGCAGCACCGACAGGGGCTATGGCTACACCTTC.

This clonotype appeared many times. V gene TRBV19 combines with J gene TRBJ1-5, with D hard to call. Deletions cut 7 bases from V and 2 bases from J, with 18 bases between. This CDR3 contains 16 residues. The germline gives CDR1 LNHDA, CDR2 SQIVND (reference sequence). The CDR3 reads CASNSEGMRGNQPQHF. The CDR3 nucleotides read TGTGCCAGTAATTCGGAGGGAATGAGGGGCAATCAGCCCCAGCATTTT.

A few counts support this clonotype. V is TRBV28 and J is TRBJ2-1; D call uncertain. V was trimmed by 1 base and J by 12 bases, leaving 19 bases between them. CDR3 length equals 15 residues. Germline CDR1 MDHEN, CDR2 SYDVKM. The CDR3 DNA is TGTGCCAGCAGTTTATCCACGGGCCTTCACGCTCGGCAGTTCTTC. This codes for CASSLSTGLHARQFF.

The chain employs TRBV20-1 and TRBJ2-1, with TRBD2 matching 13 bases. The CDR3 has 15 amino acids. The trim removed 5 bases at V and 9 bases at J, leaving 10 bases unmatched. Germline CDR1 is DFQATT and CDR2 is SNEGSKA (reference sequence). CDR3 in DNA: TGCAGTGCTGAGAAACCGGGACTAGCGGGACCTGAGCAGTTCTTC. This sequence encodes CSAEKPGLAGPEQFF.

V is TRBV6-2 or TRBV6-3 and J is TRBJ1-5; D is unresolved. Germline lookup yields CDR1 MNHEY and CDR2 SVGEGT. V lost 5 bases and J lost 2, with 16 bases in between. The CDR3 contains 16 residues. DNA of the CDR3: TGTGCCAGCAGTCGCCCCCCAGGCCGGGGCAATCAGCCCCAGCATTTT. Translated: CASSRPPGRGNQPQHF.

This clonotype came up many times. The CDR3 is CSASGTGDHTGELFF. Written as DNA, the CDR3 is TGCAGTGCTAGCGGGACAGGGGACCACACCGGGGAGCTGTTTTTT. The chain couples TRBV20-1 to TRBJ2-2; 10 nucleotides line up with TRBD1. CDR3 size: 15 residues. Germline-derived CDR1 and CDR2 are DFQATT and SNEGSKA (reference sequence). Losses at the gene ends were 3 bases for V and 3 bases for J; bases not matched to a gene: 4.

In this sample, this clonotype turned up a few times. The CDR3 region is CASSLALRDSNNSPLHF. The CDR3, as DNA: TGCGCCAGCAGCTTGGCCTTAAGGGACAGTAATAATTCACCCCTCCACTTT. The chain combines TRBV5-1 with TRBJ1-6; 7 bases line up with TRBD1. The CDR3 has 17 amino acids. Germline V lookup: CDR1 SGHRS, CDR2 YFSETQ. After removal of 0 bases from V and 5 bases from J, the junction contained 8 bases not matched to a gene.

A remark on this clonotype: This could be a read error, since a much larger clone is one nucleotide away. The chain uses TRBV6-5 and TRBJ1-2, with D hard to call. The CDR3 contains 14 residues. CDR1 is MNHEY, CDR2 SVGAGI, per germline. CDR3 sequence: CTSSYGAPNYGYTF. In DNA form, the CDR3 reads TGTACCAGCAGTTACGGCGCCCCGAACTATGGCTACACCTTC.

This clonotype was counted ten times or more. The rearrangement uses TRBV5-1 and TRBJ1-1, with a weak D call TRBD1 (5 bases). Germline V gene lookup returns CDR1 SGHRS and CDR2 YFSETQ. The length of the CDR3 is 13 residues. The V end was cut by 4 bases, the J end by 1 base, with 8 bases between. CDR3 DNA sequence: TGCGCCAGCAGCCAGGACACGAACACTGAAGCTTTCTTT. Its translation: CASSQDTNTEAFF.

This clonotype was picked up many times. The chain uses TRBV9 and TRBJ1-5; D is uncertain. CDR3 length equals 14 residues. CDR1 SGDLS and CDR2 YYNGEE come from the germline V gene. Trimming left V 0 bases short and J 5 bases short, with 9 bases between. The CDR3 DNA follows: TGTGCCAGCAGCGTAGAGGCTAGGGATCAGCCCCAGCATTTT. Translating gives CASSVEARDQPQHF.

This clonotype has a count of ten or more. The rearrangement links TRBV18 to TRBJ2-3; tentative D call: TRBD2 (5 bases). Trimming stripped 4 bases from V and 4 bases from J, with 15 bases between. The CDR3 loop spans 15 amino acids. Looked up from germline, CDR1 is KGHSH and CDR2 is LQKENI. The CDR3 reads CASSLGPSPADTQYF. The CDR3 bases are TGTGCCAGCTCACTAGGACCTAGCCCCGCAGATACGCAGTATTTT.

The chain is built from TRBV7-2 and TRBJ2-3; TRBD2 is a possible D gene (7 bases). Trimming took off 1 base at V and 0 bases at J, with 11 bases between the two ends. Germline values: CDR1 SGHTA, CDR2 FQGNSA. This CDR3 has 16 amino acids. CDR3 residues: CASSLEGGRSTDTQYF. Here the CDR3 DNA reads TGTGCCAGCAGCTTAGAGGGGGGGAGGAGCACAGATACGCAGTATTTT.

The gene calls are TRBV12-3 or TRBV12-4 and TRBJ2-3, with D possibly being TRBD2 (7 bases). CDR3 length: 16 amino acids. Between the trimmed V and J ends, which lost 3 bases and 1 base, there was a span of 14 bases. CDR3 coding DNA: TGTGCCAGCAGTTTCCGGGCGGGGGCTCGCACAGATACGCAGTATTTT. The encoded protein is CASSFRAGARTDTQYF.

This clonotype was counted only a few times. This chain links TRBV5-1 with TRBJ2-1; D is undetermined. The CDR3 is 14 amino acids. From germline, CDR1 is SGHRS and CDR2 YFSETQ. V lost 1 base and J lost 10, with 15 bases in between. In DNA form, the CDR3 reads TGCGCCAGCAGCTTGACTGCTAGAGCCCAAGAGCAGTTCTTC. Translated, it gives CASSLTARAQEQFF.

This chain connects TRBV12-3 or TRBV12-4 to TRBJ1-5, with 7 bases fitting TRBD1. The length of the CDR3 is 14 residues. Unmatched junction bases numbered 5, after V lost 3 bases and J lost 6 bases. In DNA form, the CDR3 reads TGTGCCAGCAGTTTTTCAGGGGGTGGTCAGCCCCAGCATTTT. Protein sequence: CASSFSGGGQPQHF.

This clonotype showed up just a few times. The rearrangement links TRBV7-8 to TRBJ2-5, with TRBD1 as a possible D gene (6 bases). Germline CDR1 reads SGHVS; CDR2 reads FQNEAQ. V was shortened by 5 bases and J by 9 bases, with 13 bases between the two germline ends. The CDR3 sequence is 12 residues long. The CDR3 is CASSVHEGAQYF. The CDR3 DNA follows: TGTGCCAGCAGCGTCCACGAGGGGGCCCAGTACTTC.

This clonotype was recorded at least ten times. The chain carries TRBV18 and TRBJ2-7; D is ambiguous. Germline assignment: CDR1 KGHSH and CDR2 LQKENI. The CDR3 is 13 residues long. V lost 2 bases and J 0 bases, leaving 5 bases between the germline ends. The CDR3 region is CASSPAASYEQYF. DNA for the CDR3: TGTGCCAGCTCACCAGCGGCCTCCTACGAGCAGTACTTC.